Sequencing of this TCR beta chain was carried out in a study of cytomegalovirus exposure and HLA in healthy donors. For the study at large: Earlier, 95 million to 140 million unique TCR beta sequences were recovered from 170 million or so T cells by an analysis. Study-wide points: Accurate prediction of most subjects' HLA-A and HLA-B alleles from TCR beta sequences was reported. A later analysis reportedly identified an Asian-associated ancestry cluster as carrying fewer N-insertions than the roughly 670-donor mean. There were some public TCRs occurring in many donors, but most TCR sequences were rare.

This clone was found once. The antigen is undetermined. Trimming removed 1 base at V and 6 bases at J, with 10 bases between. The CDR3 is 14 amino acids. Per the germline V gene, CDR1 is MDHEN and CDR2 is SYDVKM. Researchers ran the PCR with 60 Vbeta and 13 Jbeta primers. The method was immunoSEQ multiplex PCR; TCRdb's version includes in-frame clones alone and lacks a portion of them. The sample includes roughly 88,000 clones, around three quarters of them seen just once. This TCR came from a man aged 25-40 years in good health and CMV-seropositive. Input material: PBMCs. The V gene is TRBV28, the J gene TRBJ2-1; possibly TRBD2 for D (6 bases). The CDR3 sequence: CASSLSWRANEQFF. The CDR3 nucleotides are TGTGCCAGCAGTTTATCCTGGAGGGCCAATGAGCAGTTCTTC.